The clone carrying this TCR beta chain was seen a handful of times. Its cognate antigen is unknown. This specimen comes from a study of human T cells and chemical hapten exposure. Time point defined: patch test 3, about 24 weeks after DPC sensitization. Described treatment: therapeutic diphenylcyclopropenone sensitization with weekly scalp DPC. The donor pool consisted of alopecia patients aged 18 to 70 years, considered suitable for DPC. J lost 0 bases, V lost 0 bases, and 2 bases had no gene match. From germline, CDR1 is MNHEY and CDR2 SMNVEV (reference sequence). CDR3 length: 15 residues. Points from the study as a whole: Significantly greater numbers of large CDR3 similarity clusters came from expanded TCRs than from controls.

TCRdb analysed the RACE reads with MiXCR anew, one entry per CDR3 protein. In the table there are more than 95,000 distinct CDR3 sequences, nearly 35% of which are singletons. The clonotype originates from a man in his forties or fifties with alopecia areata. Some clones in this sample may be carry-over from other donors' samples. The material sequenced was whole blood, taken in connection with sensitization to the hapten diphenylcyclopropenone (DPC). The chain links TRBV27 to TRBJ2-7, with TRBD2 matching 7 bases. The CDR3 nucleotides are TGTGCCAGCAGTTTATCCCGGGACTACTCCTACGAGCAGTACTTC. It specifies CASSLSRDYSYEQYF.